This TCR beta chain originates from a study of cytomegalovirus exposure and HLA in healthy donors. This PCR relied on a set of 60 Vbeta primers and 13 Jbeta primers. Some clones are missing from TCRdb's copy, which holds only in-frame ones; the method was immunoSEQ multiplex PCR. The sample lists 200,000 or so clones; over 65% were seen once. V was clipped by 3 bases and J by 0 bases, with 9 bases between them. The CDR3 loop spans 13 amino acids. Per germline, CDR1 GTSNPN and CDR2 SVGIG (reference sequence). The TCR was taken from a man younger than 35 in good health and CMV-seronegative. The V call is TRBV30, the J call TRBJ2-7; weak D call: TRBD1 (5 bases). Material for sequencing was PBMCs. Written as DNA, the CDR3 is TGTGCCTGGAGCAGGGCTCTCTCCTACGAGCAGTACTTC. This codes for CAWSRALSYEQYF.